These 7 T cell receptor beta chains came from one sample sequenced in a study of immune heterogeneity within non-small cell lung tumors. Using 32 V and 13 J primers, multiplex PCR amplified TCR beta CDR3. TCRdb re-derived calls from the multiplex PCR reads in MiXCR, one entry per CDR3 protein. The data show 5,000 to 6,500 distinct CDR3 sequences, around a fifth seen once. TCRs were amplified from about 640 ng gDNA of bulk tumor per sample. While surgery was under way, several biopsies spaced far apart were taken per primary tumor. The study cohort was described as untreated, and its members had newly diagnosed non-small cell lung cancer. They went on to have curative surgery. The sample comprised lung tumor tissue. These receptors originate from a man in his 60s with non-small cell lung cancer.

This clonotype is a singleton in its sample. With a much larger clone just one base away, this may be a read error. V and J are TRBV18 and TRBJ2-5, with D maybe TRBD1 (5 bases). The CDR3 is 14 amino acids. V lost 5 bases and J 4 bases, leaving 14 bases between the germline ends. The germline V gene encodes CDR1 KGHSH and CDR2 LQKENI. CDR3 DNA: TGTGCCAGCTCAAGGTCAGGGTTTGGAGAGACCCAGTACTTC. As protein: CASSRSGFGETQYF.

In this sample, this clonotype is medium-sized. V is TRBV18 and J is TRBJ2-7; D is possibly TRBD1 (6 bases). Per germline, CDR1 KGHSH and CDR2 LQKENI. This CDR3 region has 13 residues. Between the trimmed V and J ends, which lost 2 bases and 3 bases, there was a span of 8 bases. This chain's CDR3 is CASSPGQYYEQYF. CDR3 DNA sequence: TGTGCCAGCTCACCAGGACAGTACTACGAGCAGTACTTC.

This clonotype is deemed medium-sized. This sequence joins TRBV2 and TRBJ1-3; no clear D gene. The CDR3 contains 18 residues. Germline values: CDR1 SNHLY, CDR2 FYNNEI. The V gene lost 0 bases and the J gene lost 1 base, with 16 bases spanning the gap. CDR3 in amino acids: CASSEAFLDGPSGNTIYF. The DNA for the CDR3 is TGTGCCAGCAGTGAAGCATTTTTGGACGGGCCTTCTGGAAACACCATATATTTT.

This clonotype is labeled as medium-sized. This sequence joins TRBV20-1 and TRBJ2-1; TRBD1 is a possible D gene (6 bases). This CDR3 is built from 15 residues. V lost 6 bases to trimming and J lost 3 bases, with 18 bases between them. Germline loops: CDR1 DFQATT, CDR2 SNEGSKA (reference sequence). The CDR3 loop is CSAASTGLLYNEQFF. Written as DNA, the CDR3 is TGCAGTGCGGCCTCCACAGGGCTACTCTACAATGAGCAGTTCTTC.

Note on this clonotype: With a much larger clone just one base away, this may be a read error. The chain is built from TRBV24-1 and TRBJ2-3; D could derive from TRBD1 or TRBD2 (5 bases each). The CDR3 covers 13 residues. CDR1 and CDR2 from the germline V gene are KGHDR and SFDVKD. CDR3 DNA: TGTGCCACGAGTAATTCGGGGTCGGGGACGCTGTATTTT. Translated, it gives CATSNSGSGTLYF.

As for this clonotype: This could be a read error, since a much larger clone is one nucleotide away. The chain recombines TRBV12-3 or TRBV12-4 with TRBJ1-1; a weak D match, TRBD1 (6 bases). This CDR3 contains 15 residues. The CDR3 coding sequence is TGTGCCAGCAGTCCCTACCAACAGGGTTACACTGAAGGTTTCTTT. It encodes CASSPYQQGYTEGFF.

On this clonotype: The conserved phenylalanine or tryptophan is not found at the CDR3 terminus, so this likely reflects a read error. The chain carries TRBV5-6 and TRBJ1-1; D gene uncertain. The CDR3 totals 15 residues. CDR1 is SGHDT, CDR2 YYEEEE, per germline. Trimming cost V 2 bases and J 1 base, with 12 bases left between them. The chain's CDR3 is CASSFPLEGNTEAFL. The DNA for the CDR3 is TGTGCCAGCAGCTTCCCTCTCGAGGGGAACACTGAAGCTTTCCTT.